This TCR beta chain stems from a study of blood T cell repertoires in COVID-19. Overall study: Material from acute and convalescent COVID-19 was sourced from the United States, Italy and Spain. T cells, B-cell-depleted T cells, or PBMCs provided the cDNA or gDNA that served as material.

This CDR3 contains 15 residues. The germline CDR1 and CDR2 sequences are LGHNA and YNFKEQ. V was cut by 4 bases and J by 2 bases, with 12 bases left in between. Patients from Seattle were sampled longitudinally, starting during active infection. The data were produced by immunoSEQ multiplex PCR, yet TCRdb's version contains in-frame clones alone and is incomplete. Counted here are around 400,000 clones, 80% to 90% occurring once; the ten biggest clones make up approximately 2.5%. The sample was peripheral blood. This TCR derives from a woman between 55 and 75 years old with COVID-19, enrolled during active disease. This sequence joins TRBV4-2 and TRBJ1-3, with D unclear. The CDR3: CASSPRAGAGNTIYF. As DNA, the CDR3 is TGTGCCAGCAGCCCGAGGGCCGGCGCTGGAAACACCATATATTTT.